This entry lists 25 T cell receptor beta chains sequenced from one sample in a study of blood T cell repertoires in COVID-19. Assay used: immunoSEQ multiplex PCR; TCRdb lists only in-frame clones, some missing. The repertoire holds about 98,000 clones, with approximately 86% as singletons. The sample was peripheral blood. These receptors all stem from a man in his 70s with active or convalescent COVID-19.

The gene calls are TRBV5-1 and TRBJ1-1; 11 nucleotides agree with TRBD1. Looked up from germline, CDR1 is SGHRS and CDR2 is YFSETQ. V shed 4 bases, J shed 4 bases, and the junction held 9 bases outside the gene matches. The CDR3 is 16 residues long. The CDR3 DNA reads TGCGCCAGCAGCCCCAGGACAGGGGGCTGGGGCACTGAAGCTTTCTTT. Residues: CASSPRTGGWGTEAFF.

Only a few counts were recorded for this clone. The chain couples TRBV11-2 to TRBJ2-5; D perhaps matches TRBD2 (6 bases). CDR1 is SGHAT, CDR2 FQNNGV, per germline. V shed 5 bases and J shed 1 base, with 17 bases lying between them. CDR3 length: 16 residues. The CDR3 DNA reads as TGTGCCAGCAGCGATCTCGTGGGGGGACCCCAAGAGACCCAGTACTTC. Protein: CASSDLVGGPQETQYF.

J is TRBJ1-3 and V is TRBV3-1 (or the pseudogene TRBV3-2); D is perhaps TRBD1 (5 bases). CDR3 length: 15 residues. The germline V gene has CDR1 LGHDT and CDR2 YNNKEL (reference sequence). The V end lost 3 bases, the J end lost 3 bases, and 12 bases lay between the germline ends. CDR3 loop: CASSHRGEGGNTIYF. CDR3 in DNA: TGTGCCAGCAGCCATCGGGGGGAGGGTGGAAACACCATATATTTT.

The chain employs TRBV5-1 and TRBJ1-3; the match to TRBD1 covers 10 bases. CDR3 size: 18 residues. With 5 bases clipped from V and 4 bases from J, the junction kept 15 bases outside the gene matches. The V gene's germline CDR1 is SGHRS and CDR2 YFSETQ. The CDR3 protein is CASSSPLKRQGAGNTIYF. CDR3 in DNA: TGCGCCAGCAGTTCCCCCCTCAAACGACAGGGGGCAGGAAACACCATATATTTT.

This chain links TRBV4-1 with TRBJ2-7; TRBD2 might be the D (5 bases). Trimming took off 3 bases at V and 5 bases at J, with 14 bases between the two ends. This CDR3 comprises 14 residues. Germline V CDR1 and CDR2: MGHRA, YSYEKL. In DNA form, the CDR3 reads TGCGCCAGCAGCCAGAGGGCCGTTGGGCACGAGCAGTACTTC. It is translated as CASSQRAVGHEQYF.

CDR3 bases: TGTGCCAGCAGTTACACAGGGAGTCAGCCCCAGCATTTT. Protein sequence: CASSYTGSQPQHF. The chain couples TRBV6-2 or TRBV6-3 to TRBJ1-5; D might be TRBD1 (6 bases). In germline, CDR1 is MNHEY, CDR2 SVGEGT. The V and J ends lost 2 bases and 6 bases respectively, with 8 bases between them. The CDR3 covers 13 residues.

This clone was observed many times. The CDR3 DNA is TGTGCCAGCTCACAGTTAGGCGGGGAGCGATATGGCTACACCTTC. It translates to CASSQLGGERYGYTF. The chain recombines TRBV18 with TRBJ1-2; no clear D gene. With 4 bases removed from V and 5 bases from J, the gap between germline ends came to 17 bases. The germline V gene has CDR1 KGHSH and CDR2 LQKENI. This CDR3 is 15 amino acids long.

This chain links TRBV4-1 with TRBJ2-1, with TRBD2 matching over 8 bases. CDR3 size: 14 residues. V trimming: 1 base; J trimming: 8 bases; junction bases outside the gene matches: 4. CDR1 and CDR2 from the germline V gene are MGHRA and YSYEKL. In DNA form, the CDR3 reads TGCGCCAGCAGCCAAGCGGGAGGGGTCTATGAGCAGTTCTTC. Its protein is CASSQAGGVYEQFF.

The chain employs TRBV30 and TRBJ1-3; 10 bases match TRBD1. The V gene's germline CDR1 is GTSNPN and CDR2 SVGIG (reference sequence). The V segment lost 0 bases and the J segment 2 bases; nucleotides outside the gene matches: 7. This CDR3 is built from 17 residues. Here the CDR3 DNA reads TGTGCCTGGAGTGTAAAGAGGGGGACAGGGGCTGGAAACACCATATATTTT. Translation: CAWSVKRGTGAGNTIYF.

J is TRBJ1-1 and V is TRBV5-1; perhaps TRBD1 as D (6 bases). This CDR3 contains 14 residues. Trimming shortened V by 5 bases and J by 5 bases, and 16 bases separated the two germline ends. The germline V gene has CDR1 SGHRS and CDR2 YFSETQ. CDR3 sequence (DNA): TGCGCCAGCAGTCGGCCTGGGGGGGCAACTGAAGCTTTCTTT. Amino acid sequence: CASSRPGGATEAFF. The full variable domain, completed using reference TRBV5-1 and TRBJ1-1, is KAGVTQTPRYLIKTRGQQVTLSCSPISGHRSVSWYQQTPGQGLQFLFEYFSETQRNKGNFPGRFSGRQFSNSRSEMNVSTLELGDSALYLCASSRPGGATEAFFGQGTRLTVV.

The CDR3 is CASRLSMGGRNQPQHF. In nucleotides, the CDR3 is TGCGCCAGCAGACTTTCCATGGGGGGACGCAATCAGCCCCAGCATTTT. The chain recombines TRBV5-1 with TRBJ1-5; a weak D match, TRBD1 (5 bases). In germline, CDR1 is SGHRS, CDR2 YFSETQ. CDR3 length: 16 amino acids. V gave up 5 bases and J gave up 2 bases, with 17 bases separating them.

The rearrangement links TRBV9 to TRBJ1-4; 8 bases are a match to TRBD1. Germline CDR1 SGDLS, CDR2 YYNGEE. The CDR3 is 17 residues long. The J segment lost 1 base and the V segment lost 3 bases, leaving 8 bases of the junction unmatched. For the CDR3, the DNA is TGTGCCAGCAGCGCGCTTCAGGGGGCGGAAACTAATGAAAAACTGTTTTTT. Translating gives CASSALQGAETNEKLFF.

This chain uses TRBV30 with TRBJ2-3, with 7 bases matching TRBD2. This CDR3 comprises 14 residues. Germline CDR1 GTSNPN, CDR2 SVGIG (reference sequence). Germline trimming cut 5 bases from V and 4 bases from J; bases unmatched to any gene: 9. CDR3 in amino acids: CAWALALVSDTQYF. CDR3 nucleotides: TGTGCCTGGGCACTAGCGTTAGTCTCAGATACGCAGTATTTT.

The chain is built from TRBV5-6 and TRBJ2-3; no reliable D call. CDR3 length equals 16 residues. V was trimmed by 6 bases and J by 3 bases, leaving 20 bases between them. Germline CDR1 and CDR2: SGHDT and YYEEEE. The CDR3: CASTTTVSPLTDTQYF. DNA of the CDR3: TGTGCCAGCACCACCACAGTTTCCCCGTTGACAGATACGCAGTATTTT. The full variable domain, with the rest looked up from reference TRBV5-6 and TRBJ2-3, is DAGVTQSPTHLIKTRGQQVTLRCSPKSGHDTVSWYQQALGQGPQFIFQYYEEEERQRGNFPDRFSGHQFPNYSSELNVNALLLGDSALYLCASTTTVSPLTDTQYFGPGTRLTVL.

CDR3 nucleotide sequence: TGTGCCAGTAAACAATCCCGGAGCACTGAAGCTTTCTTT. Protein sequence: CASKQSRSTEAFF. The rearrangement links TRBV19 to TRBJ1-1; D is uncertain. The V end was cut by 7 bases, the J end by 4 bases, with 13 bases between. This CDR3 region has 13 residues. The germline gives CDR1 LNHDA, CDR2 SQIVND (reference sequence).

V is TRBV2 and J is TRBJ2-5; weak D call: TRBD1 (6 bases). This CDR3 comprises 12 residues. Germline loops: CDR1 SNHLY, CDR2 FYNNEI. With 1 base removed from V and 13 bases from J, the gap between germline ends came to 13 bases. CDR3 nucleotide sequence: TGTGCCAGCAGTGAAGGACTGGGACATGTGTACTTC. Its translation is CASSEGLGHVYF.

Notes on this clone: This same CDR3 is encoded by further DNA sequences in the sample. The chain joins TRBV28 to TRBJ1-5, with D tentatively TRBD1 (6 bases). Trimming pared 1 base from V and 4 bases from J, leaving 11 bases between. From germline, CDR1 is MDHEN and CDR2 SYDVKM. This CDR3 is built from 15 residues. CDR3 nucleotide sequence: TGTGCCAGCAGTTTATTACAGGGTGGTAATCAGCCCCAGCATTTT. As protein: CASSLLQGGNQPQHF.

The chain combines TRBV4-1 with TRBJ1-4; D uncertain. Germline lookup yields CDR1 MGHRA and CDR2 YSYEKL. V was shortened by 0 bases and J by 8 bases, with 16 bases between the two germline ends. This CDR3 has 16 residues. The CDR3 DNA sequence: TGCGCCAGCAGCCAAGACTCATCGGGAGGCCCGGAAAAACTGTTTTTT. This gives the protein CASSQDSSGGPEKLFF.

The V call is TRBV18, the J call TRBJ1-2, with TRBD1 identical over 8 bases. The CDR3 has 15 residues. J lost 4 bases, V lost 4 bases, and 8 bases had no gene match. Germline V lookup: CDR1 KGHSH, CDR2 LQKENI. For the CDR3, the DNA is TGTGCCAGCTCACTGGGACAGGCTCAAACCTATGGCTACACCTTC. This translates into CASSLGQAQTYGYTF.

CDR3 protein: CSAEVGGSNQPQHF. The CDR3 DNA reads as TGCAGCGCCGAAGTCGGGGGAAGCAATCAGCCCCAGCATTTT. The J gene is TRBJ1-5, the V gene TRBV29-1; a possible D gene is TRBD1 (5 bases). This CDR3 comprises 14 residues. Germline loops: CDR1 SQVTM, CDR2 ANQGSEA. Trimming removed 7 bases at V and 1 base at J, with 14 bases between. Full variable domain (remainder filled in from reference TRBV29-1 and TRBJ1-5): SAVISQKPSRDICQRGTSLTIQCQVDSQVTMMFWYRQQPGQSLTLIATANQGSEATYESGFVIDKFPISRPNLTFSTLTVSNMSPEDSSIYLCSAEVGGSNQPQHFGDGTRLSIL.

The rearrangement uses TRBV7-3 and TRBJ1-1, with a possible D match to TRBD1 (6 bases). V was cut by 2 bases and J by 4 bases, with 11 bases left in between. The CDR3 runs 14 residues. CDR1 is SGHTA and CDR2 is FQGTGA in the germline V gene. The CDR3 DNA reads as TGTGCCAGCAGCTTAGGCACAGGGTCCACTGAAGCTTTCTTT. Translating gives CASSLGTGSTEAFF.

CDR3 region: CASSRGQGETQYF. For the CDR3, the DNA is TGTGCCAGTAGTCGCGGACAGGGGGAGACCCAGTACTTC. This chain uses TRBV19 with TRBJ2-5, with TRBD1 matching over 9 bases. The CDR3 has 13 residues. J was trimmed by 5 bases and V by 5 bases; bases with no gene match: 3. CDR1 is LNHDA, CDR2 SQIVND, per germline (reference sequence).

V gene TRBV4-1 combines with J gene TRBJ1-4; TRBD1 aligns across 9 bases. From germline, CDR1 is MGHRA and CDR2 YSYEKL. The CDR3 is 15 residues long. The J segment lost 8 bases and the V segment lost 5 bases, leaving 9 bases of the junction unmatched. CDR3 in amino acids: CASSERDRVEEKLFF. The CDR3 DNA reads TGCGCCAGCAGCGAACGGGACAGGGTAGAGGAAAAACTGTTTTTT.

The chain recombines TRBV27 with TRBJ1-2, with D maybe TRBD1 (6 bases). Germline lookup yields CDR1 MNHEY and CDR2 SMNVEV (reference sequence). V lost 2 bases, J lost 5 bases, and 15 bases lay in between. CDR3 length: 15 amino acids. DNA for the CDR3: TGTGCCAGCAGTTTAACAACAGGGCCTCTTTATGGCTACACCTTC. Amino acid sequence: CASSLTTGPLYGYTF.

This chain connects TRBV3-1 (or the pseudogene TRBV3-2) to TRBJ2-3; 9 bases are a match to TRBD1. The germline gives CDR1 LGHDT, CDR2 YNNKEL (reference sequence). CDR3 length: 15 amino acids. Unmatched junction bases numbered 6, after V lost 2 bases and J lost 6 bases. The CDR3 loop is CASSQMDRGTDTQYF. The DNA for the CDR3 is TGTGCCAGCAGCCAAATGGACAGGGGAACGGATACGCAGTATTTT.